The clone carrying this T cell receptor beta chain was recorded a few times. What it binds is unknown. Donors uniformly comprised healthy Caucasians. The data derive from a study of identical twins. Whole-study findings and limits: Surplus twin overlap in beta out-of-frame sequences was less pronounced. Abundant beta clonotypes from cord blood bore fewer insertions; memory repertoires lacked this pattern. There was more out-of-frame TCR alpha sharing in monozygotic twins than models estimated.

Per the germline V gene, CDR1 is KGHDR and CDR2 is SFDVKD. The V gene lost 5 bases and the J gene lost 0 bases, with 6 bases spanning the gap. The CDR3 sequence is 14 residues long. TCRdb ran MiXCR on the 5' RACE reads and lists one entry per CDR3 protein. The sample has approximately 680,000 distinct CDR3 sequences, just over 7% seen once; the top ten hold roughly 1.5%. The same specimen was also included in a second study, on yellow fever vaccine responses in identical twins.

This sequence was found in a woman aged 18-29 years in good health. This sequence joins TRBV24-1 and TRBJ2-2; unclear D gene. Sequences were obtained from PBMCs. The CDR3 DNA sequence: TGTGCCACCAGTGGCCAGCCGAACACCGGGGAGCTGTTTTTT. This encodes CATSGQPNTGELFF.